One and the same sample provided the 28 T cell receptor beta chains below, sequenced in a study of post-analysis software for immune sequencing data. General study findings and limits: There were several TRBV segments more frequent in patients than controls, and TRBV5-6, TRBV5-1 and TRBV20-1 were among them.

These TCRs are of unknown antigen specificity. The TCR beta cDNA libraries contained unique molecular identifiers. One entry per CDR3 protein results from TCRdb running MiXCR on the PCR reads. The repertoire consists of 820,000 or so distinct CDR3 sequences, with approximately 53% occurring once and the leading ten covering 4.6%. What was sequenced was blood. All receptors derive from a girl between 5 and 17 years old with multiple sclerosis.

For the CDR3, the DNA is TGCGCCAGCAGCTTGGGTCCGGTCTACAATGAGCAGTTCTTC. Translated, it gives CASSLGPVYNEQFF. The rearrangement uses TRBV5-1 and TRBJ2-1; no clear D gene. The CDR3 has 14 amino acids. Trimming removed 0 bases at V and 3 bases at J, with 7 bases between. In germline, CDR1 is SGHRS, CDR2 YFSETQ. Supplemented by reference TRBV5-1 and TRBJ2-1, the full variable domain reads KAGVTQTPRYLIKTRGQQVTLSCSPISGHRSVSWYQQTPGQGLQFLFEYFSETQRNKGNFPGRFSGRQFSNSRSEMNVSTLELGDSALYLCASSLGPVYNEQFFGPGTRLTVL.

V is TRBV20-1 and J is TRBJ2-4; D remains ambiguous. Germline CDR1 reads DFQATT; CDR2 reads SNEGSKA (reference sequence). V lost 5 bases to trimming and J lost 11 bases, with 10 bases between them. The CDR3 length is 10 residues. The CDR3 reads CSAASVVQYF. The CDR3 DNA sequence: TGCAGTGCTGCATCAGTGGTTCAGTACTTC.

In its sample, this clonotype was seen once. The genes are TRBV20-1 and TRBJ1-2, with unresolved D. V shed 0 bases and J shed 0 bases, with 11 bases lying between them. The CDR3 sequence is 15 residues long. Germline loops: CDR1 DFQATT, CDR2 SNEGSKA (reference sequence). The CDR3, as DNA: TGCAGTGCTAGAGATCTCTCGGACGCTAACTATGGCTACACCTTC. It yields the protein CSARDLSDANYGYTF.

The chain is built from TRBV12-3 or TRBV12-4 and TRBJ2-7, with no clear D. The end of the DNA is better explained by TRBJ2-5, so the J call may be wrong. This CDR3 has 13 amino acids. DNA of the CDR3: TGTGCCAGCAGTTCCCTAAGGACAGAGACCCAGTACTTC. This sequence encodes CASSSLRTETQYF.

This clonotype was observed a few times. The chain employs TRBV20-1 and TRBJ2-7, with unresolved D. With 1 base removed from V and 3 bases from J, the gap between germline ends came to 13 bases. Germline CDR1 DFQATT, CDR2 SNEGSKA (reference sequence). There are 14 residues in the CDR3. For the CDR3, the DNA is TGCAGTGCTAGAGGGGCCATGGTAGACTACGAGCAGTACTTC. It translates to CSARGAMVDYEQYF.

The CDR3 is CASSQGGKSNTEAFF. In DNA form, the CDR3 reads TGTGCCAGCAGCCAAGGTGGGAAGTCGAACACTGAAGCTTTCTTT. The rearrangement links TRBV3-1 to TRBJ1-1; D gene uncertain. The CDR3 covers 15 residues. V was cut by 1 base and J by 1 base, with 10 bases left in between. Germline CDR1 is LGHDT and CDR2 is YNNKEL (reference sequence).

V gene TRBV4-2 combines with J gene TRBJ1-5; a weak D match, TRBD1 (5 bases). Trimming cost V 0 bases and J 0 bases, with 12 bases left between them. From germline, CDR1 is LGHNA and CDR2 YNFKEQ. This CDR3 has 17 amino acids. The CDR3 loop reads CASSQDLSTVSNQPQHF. The CDR3 DNA follows: TGTGCCAGCAGCCAAGATTTATCGACAGTTAGCAATCAGCCCCAGCATTTT.

V is TRBV20-1 and J is TRBJ2-5; TRBD2 matches 10 bases. TRBJ2-7 matches the DNA end more closely, so the J call is doubtful. Germline CDR1 is DFQATT and CDR2 is SNEGSKA (reference sequence). The CDR3 totals 14 residues. CDR3 DNA: TGCAGTGCGGAGGAGCGGGAGGGCCTTTACGAGCAGTACTTC. Its translation is CSAEEREGLYEQYF.

V usage is TRBV2 and J usage is TRBJ1-5; 9 nucleotides match TRBD1. V gave up 6 bases and J gave up 7 bases; unmatched junction bases: 7. The germline CDR1 and CDR2 sequences are SNHLY and FYNNEI. The CDR3 has 14 residues. CDR3 sequence: CASSRDRARQPQHF. The CDR3, as DNA: TGTGCCAGCAGCCGGGACAGGGCGAGGCAGCCCCAGCATTTT.

The chain combines TRBV29-1 with TRBJ2-3, with 7 bases identical to TRBD1. The junction had 14 bases not matched to a gene; V was cut back by 7 bases and J by 4 bases. The CDR3 is 15 amino acids. Germline CDR1 and CDR2: SQVTM and ANQGSEA. The DNA for the CDR3 is TGCAGCGCCTGGCCGACAGGGAGAGGAGCAGATACGCAGTATTTT. The encoded protein is CSAWPTGRGADTQYF.

The rearrangement links TRBV28 to TRBJ2-5; D is unclear. V was trimmed by 2 bases and J by 1 base, leaving 8 bases between them. Germline assignment: CDR1 MDHEN and CDR2 SYDVKM. The CDR3 has 14 residues. In nucleotides, the CDR3 is TGTGCCAGCAGTTTAGGCTTCACCCAAGAGACCCAGTACTTC. Its protein product is CASSLGFTQETQYF.

CDR3 region: CASSVSGGSYNEQFF. CDR3 in DNA: TGTGCCAGCAGTGTTAGCGGGGGGTCCTACAATGAGCAGTTCTTC. The genes are TRBV6-1 and TRBJ2-1; 10 nucleotides align to TRBD2. Germline trimming cut 4 bases from V and 1 base from J; bases unmatched to any gene: 1. Germline values: CDR1 MNHNS, CDR2 SASEGT. There are 15 residues in the CDR3.

The chain is built from TRBV6-5 and TRBJ2-1, with D maybe TRBD2 (6 bases). Trimming stripped 8 bases from V and 5 bases from J, with 13 bases between. CDR3 length: 13 residues. Per germline, CDR1 MNHEY and CDR2 SVGAGI. CDR3: CASGDLAHNEQFF. CDR3 DNA sequence: TGTGCCAGCGGGGATCTAGCGCACAATGAGCAGTTCTTC.

This clonotype was detected a few times. The chain has TRBV6-2 or TRBV6-3 and TRBJ1-1; D not certain. V lost 7 bases, J lost 1 base, and 10 bases lay in between. Looked up from germline, CDR1 is MNHEY and CDR2 is SVGEGT. There are 13 residues in the CDR3. CDR3 in amino acids: CASKFVENTEAFF. CDR3 DNA: TGTGCCAGCAAGTTCGTAGAGAACACTGAAGCTTTCTTT.

This chain joins TRBV7-9 and TRBJ2-5, with D possibly TRBD2 on 5 matching bases. Germline lookup yields CDR1 SEHNR and CDR2 FQNEAQ (reference sequence). V was trimmed by 4 bases and J by 11 bases, leaving 20 bases between them. The CDR3 contains 14 residues. CDR3 loop: CASSSDEGYYGQYF. The CDR3 bases are TGTGCCAGCAGCTCCGACGAGGGTTATTACGGGCAGTACTTC.

The chain carries TRBV21-1 and TRBJ2-5; the table's D call, TRBD1, has no DNA check behind it. TRBV21-1 is a recognized pseudogene. This CDR3 comprises 10 residues. As DNA, the CDR3 is TGTGCCAGCAGTAGGGACAGGTGGTACTTC. Translated: CASSRDRWYF.

CDR3 nucleotide sequence: TGCGCCAGCAGCACCGGAGGATCCCTCCCGGAAAAACTGTTTTTT. It yields the protein CASSTGGSLPEKLFF. The V gene is TRBV5-1, the J gene TRBJ1-4; D not certain. Germline V gives CDR1 SGHRS, CDR2 YFSETQ. Trimming removed 4 bases from V and 8 bases from J, with 18 bases in between. This CDR3 has 15 amino acids.

The rearrangement uses TRBV3-1 and TRBJ2-3; 9 positions match TRBD1. This CDR3 has 14 amino acids. Per the germline V gene, CDR1 is LGHDT and CDR2 is YNNKEL (reference sequence). V shed 8 bases and J 6 bases; nucleotides not matched to a gene: 9. DNA of the CDR3: TGTGCCAGCGGCGTTCGGGACAGGGTGGATACGCAGTATTTT. Protein product: CASGVRDRVDTQYF.

The chain employs TRBV3-1 and TRBJ1-4; no clear D. This CDR3 is built from 17 residues. Trimming removed 0 bases at V and 0 bases at J, with 11 bases between. From germline, CDR1 is LGHDT and CDR2 YNNKEL (reference sequence). The CDR3: CASSQDYPEATNEKLFF. The DNA for the CDR3 is TGTGCCAGCAGCCAAGATTATCCGGAAGCAACTAATGAAAAACTGTTTTTT.

This chain uses TRBV14 with TRBJ1-2, with 12 nucleotides matching TRBD1. With 4 bases clipped from V and 4 bases from J, the junction kept 10 bases outside the gene matches. The CDR3 contains 17 residues. CDR1 and CDR2 (germline): SGHDN, FVKESK. CDR3 protein: CASSPPGQGASSYGYTF. The CDR3 DNA follows: TGTGCCAGCAGCCCTCCGGGACAGGGGGCTTCTTCCTATGGCTACACCTTC.

The chain is built from TRBV12-3 or TRBV12-4 and TRBJ2-1; the D is unclear. Between the trimmed V and J ends, which lost 7 bases and 3 bases, there was a span of 10 bases. CDR3 length: 13 amino acids. In DNA, the CDR3 is TGTGCCAGCATCCCCAGGAACTACAATGAGCAGTTCTTC. This codes for CASIPRNYNEQFF.

This clonotype was observed a handful of times. The chain combines TRBV6-5 with TRBJ2-4, with TRBD1 matching 7 bases. TRBJ2-7 explains the end of the DNA better; the J call may be wrong. CDR1 MNHEY and CDR2 SVGAGI come from the germline V gene. The CDR3 has 15 residues. The CDR3, as DNA: TGTGCCAGCAGTTACCCCGAACAGGGGTTCTACGAGCAGTACTTC. It specifies CASSYPEQGFYEQYF.

This rearrangement joins TRBV20-1 to TRBJ1-2, with D tentatively TRBD1 (5 bases). This CDR3 spans 15 amino acids. Germline CDR1 and CDR2: DFQATT and SNEGSKA (reference sequence). V gave up 0 bases and J gave up 4 bases, with 15 bases separating them. CDR3 DNA: TGCAGTGCTAGAGATCACTCAAGGGACGTCTATGGCTACACCTTC. Translated, it gives CSARDHSRDVYGYTF.

The V and J genes are TRBV6-1 and TRBJ2-5; TRBD2 might be the D (6 bases). The CDR3 consists of 14 residues. CDR1 and CDR2 (germline): MNHNS, SASEGT. V lost 2 bases and J lost 2, with 9 bases in between. The CDR3 is CASSEYGGQETQYF. For the CDR3, the DNA is TGTGCCAGCAGTGAATACGGGGGACAAGAGACCCAGTACTTC.

This clonotype was recorded only once. This rearrangement joins TRBV20-1 to TRBJ2-3, with D possibly being TRBD2 (5 bases). V was pared by 6 bases and J by 6 bases, with 19 bases between. Germline loops: CDR1 DFQATT, CDR2 SNEGSKA (reference sequence). This CDR3 contains 14 residues. The CDR3 coding sequence is TGCAGTGCCAGCGGCAACTACCCAACCGATACGCAGTATTTT. This sequence encodes CSASGNYPTDTQYF.

This chain uses TRBV4-1 with TRBJ2-7; D ambiguous. Looked up from germline, CDR1 is MGHRA and CDR2 is YSYEKL. Trimming left V 0 bases short and J 7 bases short, with 16 bases between. The CDR3 has 15 amino acids. The CDR3 sequence is CASSQEGRRLGEQYF. CDR3 in DNA: TGCGCCAGCAGCCAAGAAGGAAGGCGGCTGGGGGAGCAGTACTTC.

This clonotype came up a few times. This sequence joins TRBV4-1 and TRBJ2-7; no reliable D call. The CDR3 is 13 amino acids. With 0 bases removed from V and 4 bases from J, the gap between germline ends came to 7 bases. Germline CDR1 and CDR2: MGHRA and YSYEKL. The chain's CDR3 is CASSQEGQYEQYF. The CDR3 DNA sequence: TGCGCCAGCAGCCAAGAGGGCCAGTACGAGCAGTACTTC.

This CDR3 reads CASSLEPDRSSYEQYF. The DNA of the CDR3 is TGCGCCAGCAGCTTGGAACCAGACAGGAGCTCCTACGAGCAGTACTTC. The chain recombines TRBV5-1 with TRBJ2-7; D might be TRBD1 (6 bases). CDR3 length: 16 amino acids. The V end was cut by 0 bases, the J end by 0 bases, with 13 bases between. The germline V gene encodes CDR1 SGHRS and CDR2 YFSETQ.